The text below deals with one T cell receptor (beta chain). Its matching antigen is unknown. This sample stems from a study of post-analysis software for immune sequencing data. Regarding the study as a whole: Included in a set of four or five TRBV segments more frequent in patients than controls were TRBV5-6, TRBV5-1 and TRBV20-1.

The CDR3 length is 14 residues. Germline V gene data show CDR1 as DFQATT and CDR2 as SNEGSKA (reference sequence). The V and J ends lost 1 base and 3 bases respectively, with 12 bases between them. Each TCR beta cDNA library carried unique molecular identifiers. TCRdb re-called the PCR reads with MiXCR, one entry per CDR3 protein. The table has some 690,000 distinct CDR3 sequences, 59% seen once. The clonotype was recovered from a girl between 2 and 10 years old with multiple sclerosis. What was sequenced was blood. The chain carries TRBV20-1 and TRBJ1-1; no clear D gene. CDR3 protein: CSARVTGRHTEAFF. The CDR3 region has the DNA TGCAGTGCTAGAGTTACCGGGCGTCACACTGAAGCTTTCTTT.